This paragraph reports one TCR beta chain. The antigen is unknown. An end of the junction differs from the germline gene, which may be a read error. Germline V gene sequence: CDR1 MNHNS, CDR2 SASEGT. The CDR3 is 16 amino acids. The source of the sample is a study of vaccination and CD4 T cells after COVID-19. Study context: The study enrolled six male and four female convalescents, two of whom were Hispanic. Cellular stimulation was performed using overlapping spike peptides derived from SARS-CoV-2, HCoV-NL63, HCoV-OC43 and HCoV-229E.

Treatment noted: approximately nine-day PBMC culture with coronavirus spike peptide pools or control peptides (ViraFEST assay). During the years 2011-2018, before the COVID-19 pandemic, the unexposed donor's CD4+ T cells were collected. If enough cells were available, CD4+ T cells from unexposed donors were probed with SARS-CoV-2 S/N and four cold-coronavirus spikes. The Oncomine TCR Beta short-read assay was applied to DNA of cultured CD4+ T cells. The source of extracted genomic DNA was cultured CD4+ T cells. TCRdb independently ran MiXCR on the PCR reads; one entry per CDR3 protein. The sample lists approximately 10,000 distinct CDR3 sequences; about 40% were seen once.

V usage is TRBV6-1 and J usage is TRBJ2-7, with D tentatively TRBD1 or TRBD2 (6 bases each). Sequenced sample: CD4+ T cells from blood, cultured in vitro. This TCR was recovered from a human donor in good health. The DNA of the CDR3 is TGTGCCAGCAGTGACCCCGGGGGCGGCACCTCTTACGAGAGAAACTTC. Translation gives CASSDPGGGTSYERNF.